A single count supports the clone carrying this TCR beta chain. Between the trimmed V and J ends, which lost 0 bases and 1 base, there was a span of 6 bases. The germline V gene has CDR1 GTSNPN and CDR2 SVGIG (reference sequence). This CDR3 is 13 amino acids long. These data come from a study of blood T cell repertoires in COVID-19. For the study at large: COVID-19 samples, acute and convalescent, were from the United States, Italy and Spain.

Method: immunoSEQ multiplex PCR; TCRdb's copy keeps in-frame clones and lacks some. Here the sample spans 150,000 to 200,000 clones, about 82% being singletons. Sequenced sample: PBMCs or T cells enriched from blood (not recorded which). The TCR was taken from a woman between 25 and 40 years old who had recovered from COVID-19. The genes are TRBV30 and TRBJ2-5; no firm D call. The CDR3 region has the DNA TGTGCCTGGAGTGTATTCCGCCAAGAGACCCAGTACTTC. Encoded protein: CAWSVFRQETQYF.